This T cell receptor (beta chain) was recorded in a study of T cells in Graves' hyperthyroidism and ophthalmopathy. Study at large: Any treatment followed the collection of peripheral blood at initial diagnosis.

The investigators amplified TCR beta CDR3 regions from RNA transcripts. The TCR CDR3 was amplified in a first-round RT-PCR using the HTBI primer set. TCRdb fed the multiplex PCR reads into MiXCR, producing one record per CDR3 protein. Here the sample spans 500,000 to 800,000 distinct CDR3 sequences, around 13% being singletons. The CDR3 totals 14 residues. CDR1 is ENHRY and CDR2 is SYGVKD in the germline V gene. V dropped 10 bases and J dropped 1 base, with 17 bases sitting between them. A NOSPECS grade of at least 4, a Clinical Activity Score of at least 3 and duration under 3 months were recorded in ophthalmopathy patients. Exclusion of patients followed from uncontrolled infection, other autoimmune disease, pregnancy or lactation. This clonotype was seen more than once but under ten times.

The sample was blood. The chain has TRBV10-3 and TRBJ2-7; weak D call: TRBD2 (5 bases). The receptor's source is a woman in her fifties or sixties with Graves' ophthalmopathy. The CDR3 spells CATNPTRGSYEQYF. The DNA for the CDR3 is TGTGCCACCAACCCCACACGGGGATCCTACGAGCAGTACTTC.